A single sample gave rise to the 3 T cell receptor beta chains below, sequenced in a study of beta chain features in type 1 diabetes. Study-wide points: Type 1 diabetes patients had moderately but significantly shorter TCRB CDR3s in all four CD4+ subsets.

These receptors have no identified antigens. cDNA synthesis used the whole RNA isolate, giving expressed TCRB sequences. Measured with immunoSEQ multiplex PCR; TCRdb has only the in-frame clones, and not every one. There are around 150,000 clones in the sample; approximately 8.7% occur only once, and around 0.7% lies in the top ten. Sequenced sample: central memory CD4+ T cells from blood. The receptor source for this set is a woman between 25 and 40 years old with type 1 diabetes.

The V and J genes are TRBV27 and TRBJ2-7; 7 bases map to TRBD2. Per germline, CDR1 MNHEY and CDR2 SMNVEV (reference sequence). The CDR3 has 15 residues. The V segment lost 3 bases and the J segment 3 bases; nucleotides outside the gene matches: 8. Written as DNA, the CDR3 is TGTGCCAGCAGTTTCTCGCGGGAGCAATTCTACGAGCAGTACTTC. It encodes CASSFSREQFYEQYF.

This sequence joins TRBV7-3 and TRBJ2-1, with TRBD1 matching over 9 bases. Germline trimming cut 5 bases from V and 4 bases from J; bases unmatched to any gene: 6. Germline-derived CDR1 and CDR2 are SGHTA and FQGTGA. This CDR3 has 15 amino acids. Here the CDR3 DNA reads TGTGCCAGCAGCCCCGGACAGGGGCGGTACAATGAGCAGTTCTTC. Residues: CASSPGQGRYNEQFF.

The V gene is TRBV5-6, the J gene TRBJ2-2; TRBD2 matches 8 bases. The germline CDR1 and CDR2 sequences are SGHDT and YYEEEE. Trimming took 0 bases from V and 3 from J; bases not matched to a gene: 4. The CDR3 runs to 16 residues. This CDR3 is CASSLGMGLDTGELFF. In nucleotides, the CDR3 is TGTGCCAGCAGCTTGGGGATGGGACTAGACACCGGGGAGCTGTTTTTT.